The clone carrying this T cell receptor beta chain was counted only a few times. Germline V CDR1 and CDR2: MNHNY, SVGAGI (reference sequence). This CDR3 has 14 residues. Vbeta (60) and Jbeta (13) primers were used in the PCR. TCRdb keeps only in-frame clones here, not all; method: immunoSEQ multiplex PCR. This sample has more than 20,000 clones, with 75% to 85% found just once. The record originates from a study of cytomegalovirus exposure and HLA in healthy donors. In the study overall: Around 86 million unique TCRs, all from HLA-typed donors, were included in an early release of the data.

This TCR derives from a male donor in good health and CMV-seronegative. Material: PBMCs. V usage is TRBV6-6 and J usage is TRBJ2-5; 13 bases are a match to TRBD2. The DNA end favors TRBJ2-7, so the J call may be wrong. The CDR3 is CASKTSGRAYEQYF. The CDR3 bases are TGTGCCAGCAAAACTAGCGGGAGGGCCTACGAGCAGTACTTC.